The clone carrying this T cell receptor beta chain was seen just once. Sequencing used immunoSEQ multiplex PCR; TCRdb keeps in-frame clones, though not all of them. The sample yields about 180,000 clones, around 90% seen once. The entry originates in a study of control samples from healthy donors and cancer patients. The CDR3 sequence is 14 residues long. Germline V gene sequence: CDR1 SGHDN, CDR2 FVKESK. Trimming took off 3 bases at V and 4 bases at J, with 9 bases between the two ends. Sequenced input: blood. This TCR derives from a man under 40 in good health. This chain uses TRBV14 with TRBJ1-4; D call uncertain. CDR3 coding DNA: TGTGCCAGCAGCCAGAAAAGAAGTAATGAAAAACTGTTTTTT. Translation gives CASSQKRSNEKLFF.